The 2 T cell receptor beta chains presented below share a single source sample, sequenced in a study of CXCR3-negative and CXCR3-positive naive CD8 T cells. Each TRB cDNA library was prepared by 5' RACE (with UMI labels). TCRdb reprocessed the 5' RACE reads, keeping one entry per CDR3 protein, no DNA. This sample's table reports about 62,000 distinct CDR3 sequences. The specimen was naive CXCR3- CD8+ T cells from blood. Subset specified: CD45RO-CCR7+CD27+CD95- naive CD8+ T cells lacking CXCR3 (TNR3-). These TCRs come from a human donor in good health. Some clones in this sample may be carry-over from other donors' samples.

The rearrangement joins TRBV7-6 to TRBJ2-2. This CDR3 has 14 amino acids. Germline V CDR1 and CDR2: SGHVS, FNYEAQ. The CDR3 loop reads CASSLISGTGELFF.

CDR3 amino acids: CASSLSGTGLGGYTF. The chain carries TRBV27 and TRBJ1-2; TCRdb selects TRBD1, and the lack of DNA leaves this call unchecked. The CDR3 is made up of 15 amino acids. The germline CDR1 and CDR2 sequences are MNHEY and SMNVEV (reference sequence).